The next 19 T cell receptor beta chains were all read from a single sample in a study of T cell repertoires in cytomegalovirus infection. Their recognized antigens are unknown. TCRdb reanalysed the reads using MiXCR and keeps one entry per CDR3 protein. The sample includes approximately 270,000 distinct CDR3 sequences, roughly a fifth of them seen just once. Material: cultured PBMCs, obtained from culture after CMV antigen stimulation. Receptors originate from a human donor in good health (CMV status not recorded). Some clones in this sample may be carry-over from other donors' samples.

This clonotype was counted only a few times. The chain combines TRBV20-1 with TRBJ2-1, with 14 bases aligning to TRBD2. CDR3 size: 16 residues. Trimming removed 3 bases from V and 10 bases from J; junction bases left unmatched: 11. CDR1 DFQATT and CDR2 SNEGSKA come from the germline V gene (reference sequence). The CDR3 here is CSARTPGLAGAREQFF. The CDR3 DNA reads TGCAGTGCTAGGACACCGGGACTAGCGGGAGCGAGGGAGCAGTTCTTC.

This clonotype occurred a few times. The chain is built from TRBV20-1 and TRBJ2-3; the match to TRBD2 covers 15 bases. With V trimmed by 4 bases and J by 0 bases, 14 bases remained unmatched. This CDR3 comprises 20 residues. The germline V gene has CDR1 DFQATT and CDR2 SNEGSKA (reference sequence). The CDR3 sequence: CSATPGGLAGGDTSTDTQYF. The DNA for the CDR3 is TGCAGTGCTACCCCGGGCGGACTAGCGGGAGGGGATACTAGCACAGATACGCAGTATTTT.

This clonotype was counted a few times. The V call is TRBV12-3 or TRBV12-4, the J call TRBJ2-3, with 9 bases lining up with TRBD2. This CDR3 spans 14 amino acids. The ends lost 1 base at V and 6 bases at J; junction bases unmatched: 2. CDR3 sequence: CASSLGGGGDTQYF. CDR3 DNA: TGTGCCAGCAGTTTAGGCGGGGGGGGGGATACGCAGTATTTT.

This clonotype was picked up a small number of times. The chain employs TRBV28 and TRBJ2-7; 14 nucleotides agree with TRBD2. The CDR3 consists of 18 residues. Trimming took 10 bases from V and 5 from J; bases not matched to a gene: 19. CDR1 is MDHEN, CDR2 SYDVKM, per germline. CDR3 sequence reads: CAIDSGTSGSLLVHEQYF. CDR3 nucleotide sequence: TGTGCCATCGACTCCGGGACTAGCGGGAGTCTTTTAGTCCACGAGCAGTACTTC.

The rearrangement joins TRBV20-1 to TRBJ2-1; D possibly uses TRBD1 or TRBD2 (5 bases each). Trimming took off 0 bases at V and 10 bases at J, with 13 bases between the two ends. Germline CDR1 reads DFQATT; CDR2 reads SNEGSKA (reference sequence). The length of the CDR3 is 13 residues. CDR3 in amino acids: CSARDTRGEEQFF. DNA of the CDR3: TGCAGTGCTAGAGACACTAGGGGAGAGGAGCAGTTCTTC.

The genes are TRBV20-1 and TRBJ2-3, with D uncertain. Trimming took off 6 bases at V and 2 bases at J, with 18 bases between the two ends. CDR3 size: 15 residues. Germline loops: CDR1 DFQATT, CDR2 SNEGSKA (reference sequence). CDR3 loop: CSAEAGNDTTDTQYF. CDR3 sequence (DNA): TGCAGTGCCGAAGCTGGGAATGACACCACAGATACGCAGTATTTT.

This clonotype was seen only a few times. The genes are TRBV4-1 and TRBJ2-1; 8 bases map to TRBD2. J lost 8 bases, V lost 2 bases, and 8 bases had no gene match. The V gene's germline CDR1 is MGHRA and CDR2 YSYEKL. The CDR3 runs to 15 residues. CDR3 in amino acids: CASSQPSGSTDEQFF. CDR3 in DNA: TGCGCCAGCAGCCAACCAAGCGGGAGTACAGATGAGCAGTTCTTC.

The rearrangement uses TRBV12-3 or TRBV12-4 and TRBJ2-7; tentative D call: TRBD1 (6 bases). CDR3 length: 12 residues. The V end was cut by 6 bases, the J end by 7 bases, with 13 bases between. The CDR3 nucleotides are TGTGCCAGCAGCACTGGGGGCCTTGAGCAGTACTTC. Its protein is CASSTGGLEQYF.

The V and J genes are TRBV6-2 or TRBV6-3 and TRBJ2-4; 11 bases align to TRBD2. V gave up 0 bases and J gave up 0 bases; unmatched junction bases: 7. The CDR3 has 19 residues. CDR1 and CDR2 from the germline V gene are MNHEY and SVGEGT. The CDR3 sequence is CASSYSLAGGQPAKNIQYF. The CDR3 bases are TGTGCCAGCAGTTACTCGCTAGCGGGAGGTCAACCAGCCAAAAACATTCAGTACTTC.

The V gene is TRBV6-6, the J gene TRBJ1-2; maybe TRBD1 (5 bases). This CDR3 comprises 15 residues. Deletions cut 5 bases from V and 6 bases from J, with 19 bases between. The germline CDR1 and CDR2 sequences are MNHNY and SVGAGI (reference sequence). CDR3 bases: TGTGCCAGCAGTCAAGATGGAACAGGCATAAATGGCTACACCTTC. The encoded protein is CASSQDGTGINGYTF.

This clonotype was seen a handful of times. The chain combines TRBV20-1 with TRBJ1-4; D unclear. The CDR3 extends over 12 amino acids. CDR1 DFQATT and CDR2 SNEGSKA come from the germline V gene (reference sequence). The V and J ends lost 3 bases and 8 bases respectively, with 10 bases between them. In nucleotides, the CDR3 is TGCAGTGCTAGCCCCCCCAAAGAAAAACTGTTTTTT. Encoded protein: CSASPPKEKLFF.

This clonotype has just a few counts. This chain links TRBV7-9 with TRBJ1-1; D remains ambiguous. Germline CDR1 is SEHNR and CDR2 is FQNEAQ (reference sequence). The CDR3 contains 15 residues. The V and J ends lost 4 bases and 0 bases respectively, with 12 bases between them. The CDR3 reads CASSSPDRMNTEAFF. The CDR3 nucleotides are TGTGCCAGCAGCTCCCCCGACCGAATGAACACTGAAGCTTTCTTT.

The chain links TRBV9 to TRBJ2-3; D unclear. Germline CDR1 and CDR2: SGDLS and YYNGEE. The V end was cut by 0 bases, the J end by 10 bases, with 12 bases between. The CDR3 contains 13 residues. CDR3 region: CASSVEPFGAQYF. The CDR3 DNA reads TGTGCCAGCAGCGTAGAGCCTTTCGGTGCGCAGTATTTT.

The chain is built from TRBV15 and TRBJ1-5; possibly TRBD1 for D (6 bases). CDR3 length: 15 residues. V was shortened by 0 bases and J by 5 bases, with 11 bases between the two germline ends. Germline CDR1 and CDR2: LNHNV and YYDKDF (reference sequence). This CDR3 is CATSREAQGYQPQHF. The CDR3, as DNA: TGTGCCACCAGCAGAGAGGCACAGGGCTATCAGCCCCAGCATTTT.

This clonotype came up many times. The chain couples TRBV7-2 to TRBJ2-5, with D tentatively TRBD2 (7 bases). V lost 0 bases and J lost 4, with 15 bases in between. Germline CDR1 is SGHTA and CDR2 is FQGNSA. The length of the CDR3 is 16 residues. CDR3 DNA sequence: TGTGCCAGCAGCTTAGCGAGAGGGGGAGGGGGAGAGACCCAGTACTTC. Its translation: CASSLARGGGGETQYF.

The chain employs TRBV29-1 and TRBJ1-1; D is possibly TRBD1 (6 bases). V gave up 7 bases and J gave up 0 bases, with 15 bases separating them. The CDR3 has 14 amino acids. The germline V gene has CDR1 SQVTM and CDR2 ANQGSEA. The chain's CDR3 is CSAAVQGLNTEAFF. The CDR3 DNA follows: TGCAGCGCCGCAGTACAGGGCTTGAACACTGAAGCTTTCTTT.

This sequence joins TRBV29-1 and TRBJ2-3, with 8 bases identical to TRBD1. Germline loops: CDR1 SQVTM, CDR2 ANQGSEA. V lost 3 bases, J lost 5 bases, and 7 bases stayed unmatched. This CDR3 has 14 residues. The CDR3 region is CSVEARGRKDTQYF. The CDR3 nucleotides are TGCAGCGTTGAGGCCAGGGGGCGCAAAGATACGCAGTATTTT.

The table lists this clonotype with many counts. J is TRBJ2-1 and V is TRBV7-2; TRBD1 is a possible D gene (6 bases). CDR1 and CDR2 (germline): SGHTA, FQGNSA. CDR3 size: 14 residues. Trimming took 2 bases from V and 12 from J, leaving 17 bases between them. This CDR3 is CASSLSQGSIGQFF. Here the CDR3 DNA reads TGTGCCAGCAGCTTATCACAGGGAAGTATTGGGCAGTTCTTC. Supplemented by reference TRBV7-2 and TRBJ2-1, the full variable domain reads GAGVSQSPSNKVTEKGKDVELRCDPISGHTALYWYRQSLGQGLEFLIYFQGNSAPDKSGLPSDRFSAERTGGSVSTLTIQRTQQEDSAVYLCASSLSQGSIGQFFGPGTRLTVL.

The chain links TRBV11-2 to TRBJ2-1; no clear D gene. There are 13 residues in the CDR3. Germline V gives CDR1 SGHAT, CDR2 FQNNGV. V was trimmed by 1 base and J by 8 bases, leaving 9 bases between them. The CDR3 DNA reads as TGTGCCAGCAGCTTAGTTACAGCCCATGAGCAGTTCTTC. Its protein is CASSLVTAHEQFF. The full variable domain, completed using reference TRBV11-2 and TRBJ2-1, is EAGVAQSPRYKIIEKRQSVAFWCNPISGHATLYWYQQILGQGPKLLIQFQNNGVVDDSQLPKDRFSAERLKGVDSTLKIQPAKLEDSAVYLCASSLVTAHEQFFGPGTRLTVL.